The clone carrying this T cell receptor beta chain showed up many times. Its antigen is not known. The data are from a study of T cells in Graves' hyperthyroidism and ophthalmopathy. General study findings and limits: Separating ophthalmopathy from stable hyperthyroidism was achieved by a 13 V-J model. Among thyroid clonotypes expanded above 0.001, most also appeared in blood.

V gave up 4 bases and J gave up 8 bases; unmatched junction bases: 1. Germline V lookup: CDR1 SEHNR, CDR2 FQNEAQ (reference sequence). This CDR3 spans 12 amino acids. Clinical Activity Scores of at least 3, NOSPECS grades of at least 4 and durations under 3 months characterized ophthalmopathy patients. Lactation, pregnancy, other autoimmune disease or uncontrolled infection led to exclusion of patients. Amplified TCR beta CDR3 regions came from RNA transcripts. HTBI primers were employed in a first-round RT-PCR of the TCR CDR3. TCRdb reprocessed the multiplex PCR reads via MiXCR and lists one record per CDR3 protein. The sample contains about 380,000 distinct CDR3 sequences, around 20% of which appear only once.

Sequenced input: blood. The chain employs TRBV7-9 and TRBJ2-1; 8 positions agree with TRBD2. This receptor was identified in a man younger than 35 with Graves' ophthalmopathy. CDR3 protein: CASSSGLDEQFF. The CDR3, as DNA: TGTGCCAGCAGCTCGGGACTAGATGAGCAGTTCTTC.